Listed here are 11 T cell receptor beta chains from one sample, sequenced in a study of long-term antiretroviral therapy in people with HIV. A v3.0 immunoSEQ assay was performed at survey level. Produced via immunoSEQ multiplex PCR; TCRdb's table is partial and in-frame only. The data show 20,000 or so clones, with roughly 82% seen just once and about 4.5% held by the top ten. The specimen was unsorted PBMCs, collected roughly 6.2 years after starting antiretroviral therapy. The receptor source for this set is a man younger than 40 with HIV.

The chain has TRBV27 and TRBJ2-7; tentatively, D is TRBD1 (5 bases). With 2 bases removed from V and 1 base from J, the gap between germline ends came to 18 bases. Germline V lookup: CDR1 MNHEY, CDR2 SMNVEV (reference sequence). The CDR3 extends over 17 amino acids. The CDR3 bases are TGTGCCAGCAGTTTAATGGCTCGTCTCGGACAATCCTACGAGCAGTACTTC. Amino acid sequence: CASSLMARLGQSYEQYF.

This clone was seen just once. The chain couples TRBV19 to TRBJ2-1; 10 bases map to TRBD2. V was pared by 7 bases and J by 0 bases, with 9 bases of the junction left unmatched. From germline, CDR1 is LNHDA and CDR2 SQIVND (reference sequence). This CDR3 has 17 residues. The DNA for the CDR3 is TGTGCCAGTACCCCGGGACTAGCGTCGGTCTCCTACAATGAGCAGTTCTTC. Translated: CASTPGLASVSYNEQFF.

The chain joins TRBV27 to TRBJ2-1; TRBD2 matches at 9 bases. V lost 5 bases to trimming and J lost 5 bases; unmatched junction nucleotides: 7. The CDR3 covers 15 residues. Germline V gene sequence: CDR1 MNHEY, CDR2 SMNVEV (reference sequence). CDR3 residues: CASSSPGGGDNEQFF. For the CDR3, the DNA is TGTGCCAGCAGTAGCCCAGGCGGGGGGGACAATGAGCAGTTCTTC.

V is TRBV29-1 and J is TRBJ2-2, with 8 bases aligning to TRBD1. Per germline, CDR1 SQVTM and CDR2 ANQGSEA. The CDR3 length is 13 residues. J was trimmed by 4 bases and V by 7 bases; bases with no gene match: 5. CDR3 region: CSARDRLTGELFF. Written as DNA, the CDR3 is TGCAGCGCCAGGGACAGGCTCACCGGGGAGCTGTTTTTT.

This clone has only one observation. The chain recombines TRBV6-6 with TRBJ1-1; the match to TRBD1 covers 7 bases. The CDR3 length is 14 residues. The J segment lost 0 bases and the V segment lost 5 bases, leaving 3 bases of the junction unmatched. From germline, CDR1 is MNHNY and CDR2 SVGAGI (reference sequence). The CDR3 DNA reads TGTGCCAGCAGTCCCAGGGGGTTGAACACTGAAGCTTTCTTT. Residues: CASSPRGLNTEAFF.

In DNA, the CDR3 is TGTGCCAGCAGTAGGACAGGGTCTGGAAACACCATATATTTT. It encodes CASSRTGSGNTIYF. The chain couples TRBV28 to TRBJ1-3, with 8 bases that match TRBD1. Per the germline V gene, CDR1 is MDHEN and CDR2 is SYDVKM. This CDR3 is 14 amino acids long. V shed 5 bases, J shed 1 base, and the junction held 1 base outside the gene matches.

In the case of this clone: Other nucleotide sequences from this sample produce the same CDR3. V usage is TRBV29-1 and J usage is TRBJ2-7; D remains ambiguous. Germline CDR1 SQVTM, CDR2 ANQGSEA. The CDR3 is 12 residues long. Deletions cut 5 bases from V and 0 bases from J, with 8 bases between. This chain's CDR3 is CSVRASSYEQYF. The CDR3 bases are TGCAGCGTTCGGGCCAGCTCCTACGAGCAGTACTTC.

The V and J genes are TRBV7-6 and TRBJ1-1; possible D gene TRBD1, 6 bases. V was shortened by 1 base and J by 2 bases, with 14 bases between the two germline ends. Germline loops: CDR1 SGHVS, CDR2 FNYEAQ. The CDR3 sequence is 16 residues long. The DNA of the CDR3 is TGTGCCAGCAGCTTAGGCTCCAGGGGCGTAAACACTGAAGCTTTCTTT. This sequence encodes CASSLGSRGVNTEAFF.

V gene TRBV15 combines with J gene TRBJ1-1, with 8 bases aligning to TRBD1. With V trimmed by 0 bases and J by 0 bases, 3 bases remained unmatched. The CDR3 contains 16 residues. Germline CDR1 reads LNHNV; CDR2 reads YYDKDF (reference sequence). CDR3 in amino acids: CATSRDTGGLNTEAFF. CDR3 DNA sequence: TGTGCCACCAGCAGAGATACAGGGGGTTTGAACACTGAAGCTTTCTTT.

The V and J genes are TRBV19 and TRBJ2-2; the match to TRBD2 covers 7 bases. CDR1 and CDR2 (germline): LNHDA, SQIVND (reference sequence). The ends lost 10 bases at V and 6 bases at J; junction bases unmatched: 14. The length of the CDR3 is 15 residues. DNA of the CDR3: TGTGCCACCGCTGAGACTAGCCTCGACGCCGGGGAGCTGTTTTTT. This gives the protein CATAETSLDAGELFF.

V usage is TRBV7-2 and J usage is TRBJ1-4, with 7 bases lining up with TRBD1. Germline V lookup: CDR1 SGHTA, CDR2 FQGNSA. The CDR3 extends over 15 amino acids. V lost 4 bases to trimming and J lost 8 bases; unmatched junction nucleotides: 10. The CDR3 DNA follows: TGTGCCAGCAGCTCTTTTCCGGGACAGTCGGAAAAACTGTTTTTT. Its translation: CASSSFPGQSEKLFF.